A selection of T cell receptor beta chains follows, all from one sample in a study of T cell repertoires in ileal Crohn's disease. Using immunoSEQ multiplex PCR, the repertoire was profiled, and TCRdb retains in-frame clones only, with some absent. The sample shows around 11,000 clones, more than 75% of them seen only once. The specimen sequenced was ileal tissue. The receptors originated from an adult with Crohn's disease. Each CDR3 is given with its conserved first and last residue. A D gene is named only where the DNA matches it firmly. The size entry is marked missing in some rows and otherwise reads once, few, many or a size class.

abundance	v_gene	j_gene	d_gene	CDR3aa	CDR3nt
NA	TRBV7-9	TRBJ2-1	TRBD2	CASSSGTSGHNEQFF	TGTGCCAGCAGTTCCGGGACTAGCGGGCACAATGAGCAGTTCTTC
NA	TRBV5-6	TRBJ1-1	NA	CASSLGTTRGHTEAFF	TGTGCCAGCAGCTTGGGGACGACAAGGGGTCACACTGAAGCTTTCTTT
NA	TRBV19	TRBJ2-1	NA	CASRTGFSYNEQFF	TGTGCCAGTAGAACGGGCTTCTCCTACAATGAGCAGTTCTTC
few	TRBV5-1	TRBJ2-3	NA	CASSQSGYSTDTQYF	TGCGCCAGCAGCCAAAGCGGATATAGCACAGATACGCAGTATTTT
once	TRBV13	TRBJ2-3	TRBD1	CASSSGTGWKDTQYF	TGTGCCAGCAGCTCCGGGACAGGGTGGAAAGATACGCAGTATTTT
NA	TRBV10-3	TRBJ2-7	NA	CAIRAPLNFVEQYF	TGTGCCATCAGGGCCCCTTTAAACTTCGTGGAGCAGTACTTC
NA	TRBV19	TRBJ1-2	NA	CASSISKGRHGYTF	TGTGCCAGTAGTATTTCGAAGGGGAGGCATGGCTACACCTTC
NA	TRBV20-1	TRBJ2-7	NA	CSANRDEQYF	TGCAGTGCTAACAGGGACGAGCAGTACTTC
NA	TRBV5-1	TRBJ1-1	NA	CASKQGLNTEAFF	TGCGCCAGCAAACAGGGACTTAACACTGAAGCTTTCTTT
NA	TRBV10-3	TRBJ2-1	NA	CAISGENNEQFF	TGTGCCATCAGTGGGGAGAACAATGAGCAGTTCTTC
NA	TRBV7-2	TRBJ1-1	NA	CASSLTGFTEAFF	TGTGCCAGCAGCCTCACAGGGTTCACTGAAGCTTTCTTT
NA	TRBV18	TRBJ1-1	NA	CASSPQERTEAFF	TGTGCCAGCTCACCACAGGAGAGAACTGAAGCTTTCTTT
NA	TRBV5-1	TRBJ2-3	NA	CASSLSSGETQYF	TGCGCCAGCAGCTTAAGCTCCGGAGAGACGCAGTATTTT
NA	TRBV7-2	TRBJ1-6	NA	CASSFSYNSPLHF	TGTGCCAGCAGCTTCTCCTATAATTCACCCCTCCACTTT
NA	TRBV5-1	TRBJ1-1	NA	CASSFGQGMNTEAFF	TGCGCCAGCAGCTTCGGCCAGGGAATGAACACTGAAGCTTTCTTT
NA	TRBV6-5	TRBJ2-7	NA	CASSSTRDPKGYEQYF	TGTGCCAGCAGTTCAACCCGGGATCCAAAGGGGTACGAGCAGTACTTC
NA	TRBV6-5	TRBJ1-3	TRBD1	CASSADRVGYTIYF	TGTGCCAGCAGTGCCGACAGGGTGGGGTACACCATATATTTT
NA	TRBV9	TRBJ2-1	NA	CASSVDQGYNEQFF	TGTGCCAGCAGCGTAGATCAGGGTTACAATGAGCAGTTCTTC
NA	TRBV15	TRBJ1-1	NA	CATSTRDDTEAFF	TGTGCCACCAGCACCCGGGATGACACTGAAGCTTTCTTT
NA	TRBV19	TRBJ2-1	TRBD2	CASAYGLAGVKSYNEQFF	TGTGCCAGTGCATACGGGCTAGCGGGAGTCAAGTCCTACAATGAGCAGTTCTTC